Presented here are 22 T cell receptor beta chains from one specimen sequenced in a study of CD8 T cells in Susac syndrome (dated by TCRdb to about 2019). Library preparation was by the immunoSEQ multiplex PCR assay. RNA was extracted with the RNeasy kit and about 0.5 to 1 ug was reverse transcribed using random hexamers. TCRdb itself trimmed the public reads at Q25 with fastp, ran MiXCR and retained productive beta chains. Records with the same CDR3 protein are collapsed into one entry carrying the most frequent genes and DNA. In this sample the table shows about 140,000 distinct CDR3 sequences, more than 85% of which occur a single time. Together, the top ten hold roughly 0.15% of the sample. Sequenced sample: CD4+ T cells from PBMCs. These TCRs come from a human donor with Susac syndrome.

The chain recombines TRBV5-1 with TRBJ2-1; the D gene is possibly TRBD2 (6 bases). This CDR3 is 13 amino acids long. Germline CDR1 and CDR2: SGHRS and YFSETQ. V shed 0 bases and J shed 6 bases, with 7 bases lying between them. CDR3 nucleotide sequence: TGCGCCAGCAGCTTGGGTAGCGGCAATGAGCAGTTCTTC. This encodes CASSLGSGNEQFF.

The chain has TRBV29-1 and TRBJ1-2, with a possible D match to TRBD1 (5 bases). The CDR3 covers 11 residues. V was pared by 3 bases and J by 8 bases, with 10 bases between. CDR1 and CDR2 from the germline V gene are SQVTM and ANQGSEA. This CDR3 is CSVDSGGGYTF. The DNA of the CDR3 is TGCAGCGTTGACTCCGGGGGAGGCTACACCTTC.

The V call is TRBV27, the J call TRBJ2-3, with D unresolved. CDR1 and CDR2 from the germline V gene are MNHEY and SMNVEV (reference sequence). V was clipped by 8 bases and J by 2 bases, with 11 bases between them. CDR3 size: 13 residues. The CDR3 region is CASAEAYTDTQYF. The CDR3 DNA reads TGTGCCAGCGCCGAGGCCTACACAGATACGCAGTATTTT.

This chain uses TRBV3-1 with TRBJ2-1; D may correspond to TRBD1 or TRBD2 (6 bases each). Trimming pared 4 bases from V and 8 bases from J, leaving 15 bases between. The germline gives CDR1 LGHDT, CDR2 YNNKEL (reference sequence). The CDR3 sequence is 14 residues long. The CDR3 loop reads CASSREVRGHEQFF. CDR3 coding DNA: TGTGCCAGCAGCCGAGAGGTTCGGGGGCATGAGCAGTTCTTC.

This chain links TRBV14 with TRBJ1-1, with D tentatively TRBD1 (5 bases). The CDR3 consists of 14 residues. The germline gives CDR1 SGHDN, CDR2 FVKESK. V was cut by 7 bases and J by 0 bases, with 12 bases left in between. CDR3 region: CASNWGSMNTEAFF. Here the CDR3 DNA reads TGTGCCAGCAACTGGGGGAGCATGAACACTGAAGCTTTCTTT.

The rearrangement joins TRBV7-9 to TRBJ1-1; unclear D gene. This CDR3 is 14 amino acids long. The V gene's germline CDR1 is SEHNR and CDR2 FQNEAQ (reference sequence). V was trimmed by 1 base and J by 6 bases, leaving 12 bases between them. DNA for the CDR3: TGTGCCAGCAGCTTAGGTGCTCAGAGCGCTGAAGCTTTCTTT. This encodes CASSLGAQSAEAFF.

The chain has TRBV7-9 and TRBJ1-1, with D perhaps TRBD1 (6 bases). CDR3 length: 16 amino acids. Germline CDR1 is SEHNR and CDR2 is FQNEAQ (reference sequence). V lost 4 bases and J lost 2, with 17 bases in between. CDR3 sequence reads: CASSSLDSPLNTEAFF. The CDR3 nucleotides read TGTGCCAGCAGCTCGCTGGACAGTCCCCTCAACACTGAAGCTTTCTTT.

J is TRBJ1-3 and V is TRBV20-1, with D perhaps TRBD1 (5 bases). Germline V gene data show CDR1 as DFQATT and CDR2 as SNEGSKA (reference sequence). Trimming removed 5 bases at V and 0 bases at J, with 8 bases between. This CDR3 region has 13 residues. CDR3: CSAGHISGNTIYF. CDR3 nucleotides: TGCAGTGCTGGACACATCTCTGGAAACACCATATATTTT.

J is TRBJ2-5 and V is TRBV2; D unresolved. The CDR3 is 14 amino acids. Germline-derived CDR1 and CDR2 are SNHLY and FYNNEI. Between the trimmed V and J ends, which lost 5 bases and 1 base, there was a span of 11 bases. The CDR3 reads CASSSRSPQETQYF. The CDR3 DNA reads TGTGCCAGCAGTTCCAGGAGCCCCCAAGAGACCCAGTACTTC.

The count of this clonotype is one. As DNA, the CDR3 is TGTGCCAGCAGTTTGAATGGACACCGATACGAGCAGTACTTC. Encoded protein: CASSLNGHRYEQYF. This sequence joins TRBV12-3 or TRBV12-4 and TRBJ2-7, with a possible D match to TRBD1 (5 bases). This CDR3 is 14 amino acids long. The ends were cut back, 3 bases at V and 4 bases at J, with 13 bases in the middle.

V usage is TRBV11-2 and J usage is TRBJ2-1; D gene ambiguous. This CDR3 spans 13 amino acids. V was shortened by 0 bases and J by 4 bases, with 4 bases between the two germline ends. Germline V CDR1 and CDR2: SGHAT, FQNNGV. This chain's CDR3 is CASSLDSYNEQFF. CDR3 nucleotide sequence: TGTGCCAGCAGCTTAGACTCATACAATGAGCAGTTCTTC.

The rearrangement joins TRBV20-1 to TRBJ2-1, with 10 bases matching TRBD2. The J segment lost 3 bases and the V segment lost 0 bases, leaving 5 bases of the junction unmatched. Germline values: CDR1 DFQATT, CDR2 SNEGSKA (reference sequence). The CDR3 totals 16 residues. CDR3 in DNA: TGCAGTGCTAGAGATGCAGAGCGGGAGGGCTACAATGAGCAGTTCTTC. Its protein is CSARDAEREGYNEQFF.

The chain is built from TRBV5-4 and TRBJ1-1; TRBD1 is a possible D gene (5 bases). Trimming stripped 0 bases from V and 2 bases from J, with 11 bases between. CDR3 length: 15 amino acids. Germline loops: CDR1 SGHNT, CDR2 YYREEE (reference sequence). CDR3 residues: CASSLAQQVNTEAFF. The CDR3 bases are TGTGCCAGCAGCTTGGCGCAACAGGTTAACACTGAAGCTTTCTTT.

This clonotype turned up a few times. The CDR3 sequence is CASSQTSGVSYEQYF. CDR3 sequence (DNA): TGTGCCAGCAGTCAAACTAGCGGGGTATCCTACGAGCAGTACTTC. The chain employs TRBV6-2 or TRBV6-3 and TRBJ2-7, with 10 bases that match TRBD2. With 5 bases clipped from V and 1 base from J, the junction kept 5 bases outside the gene matches. Germline CDR1 MNHEY, CDR2 SVGEGT. The CDR3 spans 15 residues.

J is TRBJ2-7 and V is TRBV18, with D perhaps TRBD1 (6 bases). CDR1 KGHSH and CDR2 LQKENI come from the germline V gene. The CDR3 sequence is 14 residues long. Trimming removed 2 bases from V and 5 bases from J, with 13 bases in between. The CDR3 reads CASSPRTGRHEQYF. As DNA, the CDR3 is TGTGCCAGCTCACCAAGAACAGGGAGACACGAGCAGTACTTC.

The chain couples TRBV27 to TRBJ2-5; tentatively, D is TRBD1 or TRBD2 (5 bases each). There are 14 residues in the CDR3. The germline CDR1 and CDR2 sequences are MNHEY and SMNVEV (reference sequence). The germline V and J ends were trimmed by 4 bases and 3 bases, with 12 bases remaining between them. The CDR3 DNA reads TGTGCCAGCAGTTACGGGACGGGGAAAGAGACCCAGTACTTC. The encoded protein is CASSYGTGKETQYF.

The chain couples TRBV10-3 to TRBJ2-7; 9 bases match TRBD1. CDR3 length: 15 amino acids. CDR1 is ENHRY, CDR2 SYGVKD, per germline. Losses at the gene ends were 6 bases for V and 9 bases for J; bases not matched to a gene: 15. Here the CDR3 reads CAISDGQGRAAGQYF. The CDR3 region has the DNA TGTGCCATCAGCGATGGACAGGGGAGAGCGGCGGGGCAGTACTTC.

The chain uses TRBV4-2 and TRBJ2-7; 7 bases line up with TRBD2. Germline V CDR1 and CDR2: LGHNA, YNFKEQ. The CDR3 is 14 residues long. The ends lost 0 bases at V and 2 bases at J; junction bases unmatched: 1. In DNA, the CDR3 is TGTGCCAGCAGCCAAGATCTAGCGGCCTACGAGCAGTACTTC. Its translation: CASSQDLAAYEQYF.

This chain joins TRBV20-1 and TRBJ1-4; perhaps TRBD1 as D (5 bases). This CDR3 has 13 amino acids. Trimming removed 3 bases at V and 8 bases at J, with 13 bases between. CDR1 and CDR2 from the germline V gene are DFQATT and SNEGSKA (reference sequence). DNA for the CDR3: TGCAGTGCTAGTGCTAGAGCAGGGGAAAAACTGTTTTTT. It translates to CSASARAGEKLFF.

J is TRBJ1-2 and V is TRBV11-2; D is possibly TRBD1 (5 bases). This CDR3 comprises 16 residues. The germline V and J ends were trimmed by 5 bases and 4 bases, with 20 bases remaining between them. Germline CDR1 and CDR2: SGHAT and FQNNGV. The DNA for the CDR3 is TGTGCCAGCAGCCTAGGGACCGCTCTTTCGCGCTATGGCTACACCTTC. It is translated as CASSLGTALSRYGYTF.

The V call is TRBV6-4, the J call TRBJ2-2; no clear D. The CDR3 runs 15 residues. V was trimmed by 0 bases and J by 1 base, leaving 6 bases between them. Per the germline V gene, CDR1 is MRHNA and CDR2 is SNTAGT. The CDR3 region is CASSDSIENTGELFF. The CDR3 nucleotides read TGTGCCAGCAGTGACTCGATAGAGAACACCGGGGAGCTGTTTTTT.

This clonotype was detected only once. V is TRBV28 and J is TRBJ1-5, with D perhaps TRBD1 (5 bases). The germline V and J ends were trimmed by 6 bases and 2 bases, with 29 bases remaining between them. The CDR3 sequence is 20 residues long. Germline assignment: CDR1 MDHEN and CDR2 SYDVKM. Written as DNA, the CDR3 is TGTGCCAGCAGACCCCTTATTCCGGCAGGGAGGTCGGTGGGCAATCAGCCCCAGCATTTT. Residues: CASRPLIPAGRSVGNQPQHF.